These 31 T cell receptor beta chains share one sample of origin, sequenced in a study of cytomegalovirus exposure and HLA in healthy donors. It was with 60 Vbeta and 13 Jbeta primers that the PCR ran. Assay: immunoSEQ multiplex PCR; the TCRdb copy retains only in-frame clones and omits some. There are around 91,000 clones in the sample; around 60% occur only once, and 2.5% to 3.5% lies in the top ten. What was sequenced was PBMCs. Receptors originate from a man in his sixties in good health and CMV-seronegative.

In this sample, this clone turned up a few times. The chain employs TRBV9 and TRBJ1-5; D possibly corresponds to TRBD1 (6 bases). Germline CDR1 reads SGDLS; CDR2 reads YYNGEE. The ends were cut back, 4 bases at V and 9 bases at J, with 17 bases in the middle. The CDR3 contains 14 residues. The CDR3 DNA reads TGTGCCAGCAGCCCAATTGGGGGGGCTGGGCCCCAGCATTTT. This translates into CASSPIGGAGPQHF.

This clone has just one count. Here the CDR3 reads CASSVGSTTTDTQYF. CDR3 coding DNA: TGTGCCAGCAGCGTCGGGAGTACCACCACAGATACGCAGTATTTT. The rearrangement joins TRBV9 to TRBJ2-3; perhaps TRBD2 as D (6 bases). The CDR3 is 15 residues long. The V end was cut by 2 bases, the J end by 2 bases, with 12 bases between. Germline V gives CDR1 SGDLS, CDR2 YYNGEE.

This CDR3 reads CASTNSGGIYNEQFF. The CDR3 DNA is TGTGCCAGCACCAATAGCGGGGGCATCTACAATGAGCAGTTCTTC. The chain couples TRBV7-2 to TRBJ2-1; 9 nucleotides agree with TRBD2. The germline V gene has CDR1 SGHTA and CDR2 FQGNSA. This CDR3 has 15 amino acids. With 7 bases clipped from V and 3 bases from J, the junction kept 7 bases outside the gene matches.

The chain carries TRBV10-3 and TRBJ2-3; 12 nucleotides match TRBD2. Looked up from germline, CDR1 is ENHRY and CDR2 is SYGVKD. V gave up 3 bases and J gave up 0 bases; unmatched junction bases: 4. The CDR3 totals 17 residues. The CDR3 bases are TGTGCCATCAGTGATTGGACTAGCGGGGAAAGCACAGATACGCAGTATTTT. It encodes CAISDWTSGESTDTQYF.

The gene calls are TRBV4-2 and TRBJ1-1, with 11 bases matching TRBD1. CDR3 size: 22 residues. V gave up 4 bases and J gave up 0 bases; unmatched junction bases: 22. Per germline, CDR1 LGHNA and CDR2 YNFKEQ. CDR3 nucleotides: TGTGCCAGCAGCCCTAGGCGCCCGGGACAGGGGGGCCAAGAATCCATGAACACTGAAGCTTTCTTT. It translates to CASSPRRPGQGGQESMNTEAFF.

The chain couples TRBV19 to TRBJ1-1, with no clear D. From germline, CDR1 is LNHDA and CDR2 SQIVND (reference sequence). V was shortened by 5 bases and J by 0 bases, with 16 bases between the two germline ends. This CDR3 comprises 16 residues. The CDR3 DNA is TGTGCCAGTAGTGATCTAGCCCTCCGCCTGAACACTGAAGCTTTCTTT. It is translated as CASSDLALRLNTEAFF.

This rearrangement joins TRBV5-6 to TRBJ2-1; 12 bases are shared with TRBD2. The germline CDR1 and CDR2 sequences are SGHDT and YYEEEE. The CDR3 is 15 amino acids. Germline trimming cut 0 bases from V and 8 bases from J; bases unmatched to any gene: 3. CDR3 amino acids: CASSLGLAGDYEQFF. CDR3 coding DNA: TGTGCCAGCAGCTTGGGACTAGCGGGAGACTATGAGCAGTTCTTC. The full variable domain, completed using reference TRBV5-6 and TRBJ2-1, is DAGVTQSPTHLIKTRGQQVTLRCSPKSGHDTVSWYQQALGQGPQFIFQYYEEEERQRGNFPDRFSGHQFPNYSSELNVNALLLGDSALYLCASSLGLAGDYEQFFGPGTRLTVL.

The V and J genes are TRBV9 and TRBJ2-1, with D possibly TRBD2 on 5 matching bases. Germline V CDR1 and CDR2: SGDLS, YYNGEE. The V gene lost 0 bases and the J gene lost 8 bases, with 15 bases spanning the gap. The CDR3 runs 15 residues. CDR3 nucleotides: TGTGCCAGCAGCGTAGTTCCGGAGGTTGTCGATGAGCAGTTCTTC. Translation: CASSVVPEVVDEQFF.

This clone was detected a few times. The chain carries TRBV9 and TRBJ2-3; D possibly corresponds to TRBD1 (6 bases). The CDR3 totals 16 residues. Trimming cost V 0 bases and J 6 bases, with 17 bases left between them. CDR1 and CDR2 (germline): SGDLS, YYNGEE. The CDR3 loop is CASSVDPRGKWDTQYF. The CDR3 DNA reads TGTGCCAGCAGCGTAGACCCCAGGGGAAAATGGGATACGCAGTATTTT. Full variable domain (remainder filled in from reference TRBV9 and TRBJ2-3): DSGVTQTPKHLITATGQRVTLRCSPRSGDLSVYWYQQSLDQGLQFLIQYYNGEERAKGNILERFSAQQFPDLHSELNLSSLELGDSALYFCASSVDPRGKWDTQYFGPGTRLTVL.

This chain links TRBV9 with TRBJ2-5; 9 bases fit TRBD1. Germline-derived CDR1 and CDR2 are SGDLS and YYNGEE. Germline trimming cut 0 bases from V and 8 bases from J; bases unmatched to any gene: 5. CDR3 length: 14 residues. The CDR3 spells CASSVDRDRETQYF. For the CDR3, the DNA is TGTGCCAGCAGCGTAGATCGGGACAGGGAAACCCAGTACTTC.

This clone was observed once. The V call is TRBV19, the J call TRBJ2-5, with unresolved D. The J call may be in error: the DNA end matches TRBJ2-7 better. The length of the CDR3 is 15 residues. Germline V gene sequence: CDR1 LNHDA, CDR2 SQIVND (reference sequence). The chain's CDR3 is CASSIQVQPSYEQYF. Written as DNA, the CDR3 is TGTGCCAGTAGTATTCAAGTACAGCCTTCCTACGAGCAGTACTTC.

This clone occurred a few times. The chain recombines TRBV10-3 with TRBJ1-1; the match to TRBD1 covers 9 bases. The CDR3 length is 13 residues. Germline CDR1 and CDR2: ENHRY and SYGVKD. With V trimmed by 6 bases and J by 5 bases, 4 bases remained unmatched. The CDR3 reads CAIRRDRGTEAFF. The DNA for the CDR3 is TGTGCCATCAGGAGAGACAGGGGGACTGAAGCTTTCTTT.

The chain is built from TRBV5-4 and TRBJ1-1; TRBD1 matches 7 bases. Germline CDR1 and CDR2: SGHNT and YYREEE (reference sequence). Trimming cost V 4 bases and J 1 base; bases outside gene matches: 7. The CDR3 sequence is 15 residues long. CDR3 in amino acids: CASSPGTVQNTEAFF. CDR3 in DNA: TGTGCCAGCAGCCCAGGGACAGTCCAGAACACTGAAGCTTTCTTT.

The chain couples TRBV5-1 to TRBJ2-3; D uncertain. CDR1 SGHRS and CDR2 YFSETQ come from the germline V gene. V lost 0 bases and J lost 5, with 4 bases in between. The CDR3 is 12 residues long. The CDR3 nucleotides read TGCGCCAGCAGCTTGGTCAAAGATACGCAGTATTTT. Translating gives CASSLVKDTQYF.

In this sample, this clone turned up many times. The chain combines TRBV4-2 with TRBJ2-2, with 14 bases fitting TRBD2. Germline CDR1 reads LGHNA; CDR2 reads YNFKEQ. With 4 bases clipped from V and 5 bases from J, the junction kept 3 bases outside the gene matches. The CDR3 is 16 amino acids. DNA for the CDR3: TGTGCCAGCAGCCCGGGACTAGCGGGAGAAACCGGGGAGCTGTTTTTT. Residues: CASSPGLAGETGELFF.

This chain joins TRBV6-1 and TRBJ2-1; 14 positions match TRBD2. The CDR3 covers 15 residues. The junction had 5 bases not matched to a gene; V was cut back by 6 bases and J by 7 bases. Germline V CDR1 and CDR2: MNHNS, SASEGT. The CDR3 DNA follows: TGTGCCAGCAGCATGACTAGCGGGAGGGCTAATGAGCAGTTCTTC. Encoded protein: CASSMTSGRANEQFF.

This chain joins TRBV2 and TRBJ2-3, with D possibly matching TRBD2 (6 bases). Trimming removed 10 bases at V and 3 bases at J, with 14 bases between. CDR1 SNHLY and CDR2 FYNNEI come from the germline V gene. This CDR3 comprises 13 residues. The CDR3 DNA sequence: TGTGCCACCGCACGACTAGAAACAGATACGCAGTATTTT. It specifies CATARLETDTQYF.

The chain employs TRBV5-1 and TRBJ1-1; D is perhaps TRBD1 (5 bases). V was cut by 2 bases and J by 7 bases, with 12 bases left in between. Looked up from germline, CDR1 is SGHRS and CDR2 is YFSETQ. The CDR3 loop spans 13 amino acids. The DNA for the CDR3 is TGCGCCAGCAGCTTCATAGGGGTCCGTGAAGCTTTCTTT. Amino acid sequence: CASSFIGVREAFF.

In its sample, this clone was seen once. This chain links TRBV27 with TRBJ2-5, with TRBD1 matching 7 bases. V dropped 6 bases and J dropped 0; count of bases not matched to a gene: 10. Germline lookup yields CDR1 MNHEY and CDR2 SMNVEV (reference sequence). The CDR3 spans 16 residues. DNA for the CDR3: TGTGCCAGCAGACCTGAGACTACAGGGGACCAAGAGACCCAGTACTTC. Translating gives CASRPETTGDQETQYF.

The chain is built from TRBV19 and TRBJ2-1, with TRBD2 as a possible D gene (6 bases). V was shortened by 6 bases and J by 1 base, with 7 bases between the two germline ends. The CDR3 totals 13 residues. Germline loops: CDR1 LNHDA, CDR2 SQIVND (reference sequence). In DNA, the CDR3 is TGTGCCAGTAGGGGGACTTCCTACAATGAGCAGTTCTTC. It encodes CASRGTSYNEQFF.

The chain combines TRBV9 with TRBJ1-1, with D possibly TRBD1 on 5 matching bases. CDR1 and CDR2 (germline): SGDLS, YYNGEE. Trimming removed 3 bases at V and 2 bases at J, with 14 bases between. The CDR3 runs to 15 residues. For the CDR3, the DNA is TGTGCCAGCAGCGAGCCAGTTCAGGGAAACACTGAAGCTTTCTTT. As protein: CASSEPVQGNTEAFF.

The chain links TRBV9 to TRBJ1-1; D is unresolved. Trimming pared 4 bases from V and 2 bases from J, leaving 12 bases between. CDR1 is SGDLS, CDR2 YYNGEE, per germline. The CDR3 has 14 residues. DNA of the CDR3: TGTGCCAGCAGCCCCCAGACACCAAACACTGAAGCTTTCTTT. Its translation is CASSPQTPNTEAFF. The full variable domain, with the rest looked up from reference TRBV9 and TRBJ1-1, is DSGVTQTPKHLITATGQRVTLRCSPRSGDLSVYWYQQSLDQGLQFLIQYYNGEERAKGNILERFSAQQFPDLHSELNLSSLELGDSALYFCASSPQTPNTEAFFGQGTRLTVV.

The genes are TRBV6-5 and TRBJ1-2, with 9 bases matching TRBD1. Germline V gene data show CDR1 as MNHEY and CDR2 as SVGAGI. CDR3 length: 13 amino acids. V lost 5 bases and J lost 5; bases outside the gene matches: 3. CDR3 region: CASSGGTGYGYTF. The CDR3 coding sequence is TGTGCCAGCAGTGGTGGGACAGGGTATGGCTACACCTTC.

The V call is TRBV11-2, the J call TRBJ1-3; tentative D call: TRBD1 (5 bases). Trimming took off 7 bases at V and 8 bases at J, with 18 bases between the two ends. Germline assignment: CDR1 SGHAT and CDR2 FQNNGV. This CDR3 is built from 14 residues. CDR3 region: CASNSLRGEDTIYF. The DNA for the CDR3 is TGTGCCAGCAACTCCTTGCGAGGGGAGGACACCATATATTTT.

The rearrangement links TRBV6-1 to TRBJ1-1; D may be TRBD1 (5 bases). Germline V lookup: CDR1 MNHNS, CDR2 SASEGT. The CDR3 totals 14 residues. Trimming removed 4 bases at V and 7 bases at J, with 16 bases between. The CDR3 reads CASSANQGMGEAFF. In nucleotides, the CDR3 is TGTGCCAGCAGTGCAAATCAGGGCATGGGTGAAGCTTTCTTT.

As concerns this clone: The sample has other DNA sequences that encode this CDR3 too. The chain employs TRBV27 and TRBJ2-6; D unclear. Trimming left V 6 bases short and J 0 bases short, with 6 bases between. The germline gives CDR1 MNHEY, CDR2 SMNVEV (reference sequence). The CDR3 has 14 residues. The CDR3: CASRRYSGANVLTF. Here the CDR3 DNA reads TGTGCCAGCAGGCGATACTCTGGGGCCAACGTCCTGACTTTC.

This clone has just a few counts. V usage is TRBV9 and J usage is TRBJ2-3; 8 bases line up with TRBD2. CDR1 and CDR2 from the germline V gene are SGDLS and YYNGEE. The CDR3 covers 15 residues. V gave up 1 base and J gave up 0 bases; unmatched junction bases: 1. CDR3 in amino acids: CASSVSSGSTDTQYF. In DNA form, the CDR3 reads TGTGCCAGCAGCGTATCTAGCGGGAGCACAGATACGCAGTATTTT.

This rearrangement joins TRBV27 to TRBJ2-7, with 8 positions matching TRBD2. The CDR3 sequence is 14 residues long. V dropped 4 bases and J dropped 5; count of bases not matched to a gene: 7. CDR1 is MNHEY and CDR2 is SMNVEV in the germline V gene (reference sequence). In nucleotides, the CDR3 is TGTGCCAGCAGTTCCCTAGCGGGCCTTGACGAGCAGTACTTC. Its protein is CASSSLAGLDEQYF.

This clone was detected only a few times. CDR3 loop: CASSYDRNNYGYTF. CDR3 bases: TGTGCCAGCAGTTACGACAGGAATAACTATGGCTACACCTTC. The chain employs TRBV6-5 and TRBJ1-2, with D perhaps TRBD1 (6 bases). The V gene lost 2 bases and the J gene lost 1 base, with 8 bases spanning the gap. Germline assignment: CDR1 MNHEY and CDR2 SVGAGI. The CDR3 runs to 14 residues.

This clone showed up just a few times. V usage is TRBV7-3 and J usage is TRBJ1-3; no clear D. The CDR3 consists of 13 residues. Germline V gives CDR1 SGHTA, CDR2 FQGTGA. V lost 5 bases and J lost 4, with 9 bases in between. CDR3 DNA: TGTGCCAGCAGCCCCAGGAGGGGAAACACCATATATTTT. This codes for CASSPRRGNTIYF.

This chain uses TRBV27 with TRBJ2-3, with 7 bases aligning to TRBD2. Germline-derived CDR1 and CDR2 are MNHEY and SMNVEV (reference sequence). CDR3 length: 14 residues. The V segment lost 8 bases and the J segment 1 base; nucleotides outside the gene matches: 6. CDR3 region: CASSASGGTDTQYF. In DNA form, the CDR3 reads TGTGCCAGCTCGGCCAGCGGGGGCACAGATACGCAGTATTTT.